A selection of T cell receptor beta chains follows, all from one sample in a study of blood T cells in healthy people across ages. TCRdb re-derived calls from the 5' RACE reads in MiXCR, one entry per CDR3 protein. The sample yields fewer than 950,000 distinct CDR3 sequences, roughly 53% seen once. Source material: blood. These receptors came from a man older than 75 in good health. The CDR3 runs from the conserved cysteine through the conserved F or W. The D gene is left open where the match is weak. Expanded clones are given a class, and other clones once, few, many or no size at all.

>TRBD1|TRBV29-1|TRBJ1-4|-
CSVEDRGMSEKLFF
TGCAGCGTTGAAGACAGGGGGATGAGTGAAAAACTGTTTTTT
>-|TRBV27|TRBJ2-1|-
CASSLSPVGFYNEQFF
TGTGCCAGCAGTTTATCCCCCGTGGGTTTCTACAATGAGCAGTTCTTC
>TRBD2|TRBV20-1|TRBJ2-2|-
CSALGAGLTNTGELFF
TGCAGTGCACTAGGAGCGGGGCTCACGAACACCGGGGAGCTGTTTTTT
>TRBD1|TRBV24-1|TRBJ2-3|once
CATSTFGTGGKPYTDTQYF
TGTGCCACCAGTACTTTCGGGACAGGGGGTAAACCCTACACAGATACGCAGTATTTT
>TRBD2|TRBV7-2|TRBJ2-1|-
CASSSPAGGNEQFF
TGTGCCAGCAGCTCCCCAGCGGGAGGCAATGAGCAGTTCTTC
>-|TRBV6-5|TRBJ2-1|-
CASNPYTQQLYNEQFF
TGTGCCAGCAATCCTTACACACAGCAACTATACAATGAGCAGTTCTTC
>-|TRBV27|TRBJ2-1|-
CAGSFRGNEQFF
TGTGCCGGCAGTTTCCGAGGAAATGAGCAGTTCTTC
>-|TRBV29-1|TRBJ1-1|-
CSVENDSSSAFF
TGCAGCGTTGAAAACGACTCGTCCTCGGCTTTCTTT
>-|TRBV20-1|TRBJ2-3|-
CSARYRYSTDTQYF
TGCAGTGCTAGATATCGGTATAGCACAGATACGCAGTATTTT
>TRBD2|TRBV4-2|TRBJ2-7|-
CASSQEGSSGSTPEAQYF
TGTGCCAGCAGCCAAGAAGGCTCTAGCGGGAGTACGCCGGAGGCCCAGTACTTC
>-|TRBV5-6|TRBJ2-7|-
CATSFGTLYEQYF
TGTGCCACCTCTTTTGGGACCCTTTACGAGCAGTACTTC
>TRBD2|TRBV6-6|TRBJ2-3|-
CASSYPSGPTDTQYF
TGTGCCAGCAGTTACCCTAGCGGCCCCACAGATACGCAGTATTTT
>-|TRBV25-1|TRBJ2-7|-
CASSELASGYEQYF
TGTGCCAGCAGTGAACTAGCGTCTGGGTACGAGCAGTACTTC
>TRBD1|TRBV20-1|TRBJ1-2|few
CSARDRGYGYTF
TGCAGTGCCAGGGACAGGGGGTATGGCTACACCTTC
>TRBD2|TRBV5-1|TRBJ2-1|few
CASSFGLAGVSNEQFF
TGCGCCAGCAGCTTCGGACTAGCGGGAGTTTCTAATGAGCAGTTCTTC
>-|TRBV25-1|TRBJ1-4|-
CASSSPDSLPGANEKLFF
TGTGCCAGCAGCTCTCCGGACAGCCTACCGGGGGCTAATGAAAAACTGTTTTTT
>TRBD2|TRBV7-2|TRBJ2-3|-
CASGLAGVDRYAYF
TGTGCCAGTGGACTAGCGGGAGTAGACAGATACGCGTATTTT
>TRBD2|TRBV7-8|TRBJ2-3|-
CASSQTGVVLAEIQGTDTQYF
TGTGCCAGCAGCCAGACGGGGGTGGTCCTAGCGGAAATACAGGGCACAGATACGCAGTATTTT
>-|TRBV20-1|TRBJ2-1|few
CSAYRRGAYNEQFF
TGCAGTGCTTACCGACGGGGGGCGTACAATGAGCAGTTCTTC
>TRBD1|TRBV29-1|TRBJ2-5|few
CSVARGRGPRETQYF
TGCAGCGTTGCCAGGGGAAGGGGGCCTAGGGAGACCCAGTACTTC
>-|TRBV6-4|TRBJ2-3|few
CASSDNRGTDTQYF
TGTGCCAGCAGTGACAACAGGGGCACAGATACGCAGTATTTT
>-|TRBV12-3/TRBV12-4|TRBJ2-7|-
CASSPTTALHEQYF
TGTGCCAGCAGCCCTACGACAGCACTTCACGAGCAGTACTTC
>-|TRBV12-3/TRBV12-4|TRBJ2-5|-
CASTLVGVQETQYF
TGTGCCAGCACCCTGGTAGGGGTCCAAGAGACCCAGTACTTC
>-|TRBV7-8|TRBJ1-2|-
CASRGAWGVLQGYTF
TGTGCCAGCAGGGGGGCCTGGGGCGTACTTCAGGGCTACACCTTC
>TRBD2|TRBV27|TRBJ2-3|few
CASSEAAAGAVGHRYAYF
TGTGCCAGCAGTGAAGCGGCAGCGGGAGCGGTTGGGCACAGATACGCGTATTTT
>TRBD1|TRBV20-1|TRBJ2-1|-
CSARKGAIDEQFF
TGCAGTGCTAGGAAGGGGGCGATCGATGAGCAGTTCTTC
>TRBD2|TRBV3-1|TRBJ2-7|few
CASRAPSSGIYEQYF
TGTGCCAGCAGGGCACCTTCTAGCGGGATCTACGAGCAGTACTTC
>-|TRBV6-2/TRBV6-3|TRBJ2-7|once
CASSYPTGNSYEQYF
TGTGCCAGCAGTTATCCGACAGGAAACTCCTACGAGCAGTACTTC
>TRBD1|TRBV28|TRBJ2-7|-
CASSFRGQGANYEQYF
TGTGCCAGCAGTTTTAGGGGGCAGGGGGCAAACTACGAGCAGTACTTC